These 23 T cell receptor beta chains were sequenced from one sample in a study of preoperative IRX-2 immunotherapy in early breast cancer. Data came from immunoSEQ multiplex PCR; TCRdb stores just in-frame clones and leaves some out. The table shows around 34,000 clones, with under 85% occurring only once. Treatment: preoperative locoregional IRX-2 cytokine immunotherapy. Sequences were derived from lymph node tissue, sampled from a patient treated with IRX-2 immunotherapy. The receptor source for this set is a human donor with breast cancer.

This chain uses TRBV30 with TRBJ2-1, with TRBD1 as a possible D gene (5 bases). The germline CDR1 and CDR2 sequences are GTSNPN and SVGIG (reference sequence). The CDR3 is 16 residues long. V was trimmed by 1 base and J by 1 base, leaving 14 bases between them. CDR3 loop: CAWSAVQGRSYNEQFF. CDR3 sequence (DNA): TGTGCCTGGAGTGCCGTGCAGGGCAGGTCCTACAATGAGCAGTTCTTC.

The chain links TRBV7-6 to TRBJ2-1; 10 bases line up with TRBD1. Germline V gene lookup returns CDR1 SGHVS and CDR2 FNYEAQ. The CDR3 covers 14 residues. Trimming at V came to 8 bases and at J to 4 bases, leaving 5 bases not matched to a gene. CDR3 protein: CASAWDRGYNEQFF. CDR3 bases: TGTGCCAGCGCTTGGGACAGGGGTTACAATGAGCAGTTCTTC.

The rearrangement uses TRBV18 and TRBJ1-1; unclear D gene. Per germline, CDR1 KGHSH and CDR2 LQKENI. CDR3 length equals 13 residues. V was shortened by 3 bases and J by 3 bases, with 8 bases between the two germline ends. The CDR3 loop is CASSPEADTEAFF. CDR3 DNA sequence: TGTGCCAGCTCACCGGAGGCGGACACTGAAGCTTTCTTT.

This clone has only a few counts. J is TRBJ2-5 and V is TRBV30; 8 bases line up with TRBD1. V lost 0 bases to trimming and J lost 5 bases; unmatched junction nucleotides: 2. CDR1 is GTSNPN and CDR2 is SVGIG in the germline V gene (reference sequence). The CDR3 has 13 residues. CDR3 amino acids: CAWSVNRGETQYF. For the CDR3, the DNA is TGTGCCTGGAGTGTAAACAGGGGGGAGACCCAGTACTTC.

The chain employs TRBV22-1 and TRBJ2-5; the table's D call TRBD2 went unverified against the DNA. TRBV22-1 is reported as a pseudogene. The CDR3 has 14 residues. DNA of the CDR3: TGTGCCAGCAGTTTATGGGGACTAGAAGAGACCCAGTACTTC. Translating gives CASSLWGLEETQYF.

J is TRBJ1-5 and V is TRBV11-3; 9 bases align to TRBD1. The CDR3 loop spans 15 amino acids. Germline CDR1 SGHNT, CDR2 YENEEA. V was clipped by 2 bases and J by 4 bases; unmatched bases: 3. CDR3 DNA: TGTGCCAGCAGCTTAAGGGACAGGGTTAATCAGCCCCAGCATTTT. Translating gives CASSLRDRVNQPQHF.

J is TRBJ1-2 and V is TRBV1; the table gives TRBD1 as D, unverified against the DNA. TRBV1 is an annotated pseudogene. This CDR3 spans 15 amino acids. The DNA for the CDR3 is TGCGCCAGCAGCCAACTGTTGGAAGCAGGGTATGGCTACACCTTC. Translating gives CASSQLLEAGYGYTF.

This chain uses TRBV15 with TRBJ1-1; no clear D. V was clipped by 5 bases and J by 5 bases, with 15 bases between them. The CDR3 has 14 residues. Germline V CDR1 and CDR2: LNHNV, YYDKDF (reference sequence). The CDR3 DNA follows: TGTGCCACCAGCTTGGGTTCAGCGGGGACTGAAGCTTTCTTT. Translated, it gives CATSLGSAGTEAFF.

V and J are TRBV28 and TRBJ2-2, with D hard to call. The CDR3 runs to 14 residues. Germline-derived CDR1 and CDR2 are MDHEN and SYDVKM. Deletions cut 5 bases from V and 6 bases from J, with 13 bases between. As DNA, the CDR3 is TGTGCCAGCAGTCCCCCGGGTGTCCCCGGGGAGCTGTTTTTT. It encodes CASSPPGVPGELFF.

J is TRBJ2-3 and V is TRBV14; the D call may be TRBD1 or TRBD2 (5 bases each). CDR3 size: 15 residues. Trimming took off 6 bases at V and 5 bases at J, with 18 bases between the two ends. Looked up from germline, CDR1 is SGHDN and CDR2 is FVKESK. Here the CDR3 DNA reads TGTGCCAGCAGGCGTACTGCTGATGGGGGAGATACGCAGTATTTT. Translated, it gives CASRRTADGGDTQYF.

The CDR3 nucleotides are TGTGCCAGCTCACTGACTGAGGGGCGAGAGCAGTACTTC. Its protein is CASSLTEGREQYF. V is TRBV18 and J is TRBJ2-7; the D gene could be TRBD1 or TRBD2 (5 bases each). Germline V gives CDR1 KGHSH, CDR2 LQKENI. This CDR3 has 13 residues. The V end lost 4 bases, the J end lost 7 bases, and 14 bases lay between the germline ends.

The chain couples TRBV18 to TRBJ2-5; 7 bases are a match to TRBD1. The ends lost 6 bases at V and 4 bases at J; junction bases unmatched: 8. The CDR3 spans 14 residues. Per the germline V gene, CDR1 is KGHSH and CDR2 is LQKENI. For the CDR3, the DNA is TGTGCCAGCTCGCCTTCCCGACAGGGAGAGACCCAGTACTTC. Encoded protein: CASSPSRQGETQYF.

The chain joins TRBV10-2 to TRBJ2-5; the D gene is possibly TRBD1 (5 bases). Germline loops: CDR1 WSHSY, CDR2 SAAADI. V lost 7 bases to trimming and J lost 3 bases, with 9 bases between them. This CDR3 has 12 residues. CDR3 coding DNA: TGCGCCAGCAATCTAGGGGAAGAGACCCAGTACTTC. Encoded protein: CASNLGEETQYF.

The chain joins TRBV6-8 to TRBJ2-7, with TRBD1 as a possible D gene (5 bases). V was cut by 0 bases and J by 4 bases, with 7 bases left in between. Looked up from germline, CDR1 is MNHGY and CDR2 is SAAAGT. CDR3 length equals 13 residues. CDR3 sequence: CASSYSKGYEQYF. The CDR3 DNA sequence: TGTGCCAGCAGTTACTCGAAGGGGTACGAGCAGTACTTC.

CDR3 protein: CASSIFGRRGETQYF. DNA of the CDR3: TGTGCCAGTAGTATATTCGGCCGCAGAGGAGAGACCCAGTACTTC. The rearrangement uses TRBV19 and TRBJ2-5; D call uncertain. V was trimmed by 2 bases and J by 4 bases, leaving 14 bases between them. The length of the CDR3 is 15 residues. The germline gives CDR1 LNHDA, CDR2 SQIVND (reference sequence).

V usage is TRBV19 and J usage is TRBJ1-2, with D hard to call. The CDR3 has 11 amino acids. The germline CDR1 and CDR2 sequences are LNHDA and SQIVND (reference sequence). V lost 10 bases and J 2 bases, leaving 8 bases between the germline ends. The CDR3 sequence is CATAVNYGYTF. The CDR3 DNA is TGTGCCACCGCGGTGAACTATGGCTACACCTTC. The variable domain in full, with the rest retrieved from reference TRBV19 and TRBJ1-2, is DGGITQSPKYLFRKEGQNVTLSCEQNLNHDAMYWYRQDPGQGLRLIYYSQIVNDFQKGDIAEGYSVSREKKESFPLTVTSAQKNPTAFYLCATAVNYGYTFGSGTRLTVV.

A single count supports this clone. The V and J genes are TRBV10-3 and TRBJ2-5; D is undetermined. This CDR3 contains 15 residues. Trimming removed 0 bases at V and 7 bases at J, with 15 bases between. The germline V gene encodes CDR1 ENHRY and CDR2 SYGVKD. CDR3 sequence: CAISESIGPPGTQYF. The CDR3 DNA reads as TGTGCCATCAGTGAGTCTATTGGCCCCCCAGGGACCCAGTACTTC.

This clone was detected once. The CDR3 here is CASSYEGSHSPLHF. CDR3 nucleotide sequence: TGTGCCAGCAGTTACGAAGGCTCCCATTCACCCCTCCACTTT. The rearrangement links TRBV6-8 to TRBJ1-6; D gene uncertain. The CDR3 covers 14 residues. Germline V lookup: CDR1 MNHGY, CDR2 SAAAGT. Between the trimmed V and J ends, which lost 2 bases and 8 bases, there was a span of 10 bases.

The table lists this clone with a few counts. V and J are TRBV29-1 and TRBJ2-7; D call uncertain. From germline, CDR1 is SQVTM and CDR2 ANQGSEA. Trimming removed 2 bases from V and 5 bases from J, with 16 bases in between. The CDR3 contains 14 residues. CDR3 region: CSVELAFAPDEQYF. The CDR3 DNA sequence: TGCAGCGTTGAACTTGCGTTCGCACCTGACGAGCAGTACTTC.

This clone was observed a single time. The chain combines TRBV19 with TRBJ2-5; TRBD2 is a possible D gene (6 bases). The V gene's germline CDR1 is LNHDA and CDR2 SQIVND (reference sequence). Deletions cut 5 bases from V and 0 bases from J, with 10 bases between. The length of the CDR3 is 14 residues. The CDR3 nucleotides read TGTGCCAGTAGTCATGGAGGGGACCAAGAGACCCAGTACTTC. This translates into CASSHGGDQETQYF.

The chain carries TRBV19 and TRBJ1-2, with D uncertain. The V gene's germline CDR1 is LNHDA and CDR2 SQIVND (reference sequence). V dropped 10 bases and J dropped 9 bases, with 18 bases sitting between them. This CDR3 spans 12 amino acids. In DNA form, the CDR3 reads TGTGCCACCTCAGGTTTGGGCGAAAGCTACACCTTC. It translates to CATSGLGESYTF.

The chain uses TRBV6-8 and TRBJ1-1; TRBD1 is a possible D gene (6 bases). The CDR3 is 14 residues long. V lost 2 bases and J lost 4, with 11 bases in between. Looked up from germline, CDR1 is MNHGY and CDR2 is SAAAGT. The DNA for the CDR3 is TGTGCCAGCAGTTACCACGGGGGCAGCACTGAAGCTTTCTTT. Translating it yields CASSYHGGSTEAFF.

The chain is built from TRBV19 and TRBJ2-5, with D hard to call. CDR3 length equals 16 residues. V lost 2 bases and J 2 bases, leaving 15 bases between the germline ends. The germline CDR1 and CDR2 sequences are LNHDA and SQIVND (reference sequence). The CDR3 is CASSILSTDQQETQYF. CDR3 nucleotides: TGTGCCAGTAGTATATTATCGACGGACCAACAAGAGACCCAGTACTTC.